This passage covers 13 T cell receptor beta chains from one sample sequenced in a study of T cells expressing NK-cell markers. From its re-call of the 5' RACE reads, TCRdb lists each CDR3 protein once, without DNA. This listing includes 350,000 to 500,000 distinct CDR3 sequences. Sequencing was carried out using blood T cells: a sorted CD56 or NKG2C T cell subset, CD4+ or CD8+ T cells, or bulk PBMC T cells (not recorded which). The receptors originated from a woman between 18 and 75 years old in good health.

This sequence joins TRBV7-6 and TRBJ1-1. The CDR3 has 14 residues. Germline-derived CDR1 and CDR2 are SGHVS and FNYEAQ. CDR3 in amino acids: CASSPDEMNTEAFF.

The chain is built from TRBV3-1 and TRBJ2-7; the TRBD2 assignment by TCRdb is unverifiable without DNA. CDR1 LGHDT and CDR2 YNNKEL come from the germline V gene (reference sequence). The CDR3 consists of 15 residues. The CDR3 spells CASSQGLAASYEQYF.

The CDR3 here is CAISEGLAGFNTQYF. The chain carries TRBV10-3 and TRBJ2-3; TCRdb names TRBD2, which stays unverified in the absence of DNA. This CDR3 is 15 amino acids long. CDR1 and CDR2 from the germline V gene are ENHRY and SYGVKD.

The chain's CDR3 is CASSPQTGGKTEAFF. The V call is TRBV5-1, the J call TRBJ1-1; without DNA, the TCRdb call of TRBD1 cannot be checked. From germline, CDR1 is SGHRS and CDR2 YFSETQ. The CDR3 extends over 15 amino acids.

The chain couples TRBV4-1 to TRBJ2-4; lacking DNA, the TRBD1 call made by TCRdb goes unchecked. The CDR3 covers 16 residues. Germline V gene sequence: CDR1 MGHRA, CDR2 YSYEKL. CDR3 protein: CASSQPMDRERVIQYF.

This chain links TRBV7-9 with TRBJ2-7. The CDR3 has 14 residues. Germline V gene data show CDR1 as SEHNR and CDR2 as FQNEAQ (reference sequence). The CDR3 loop is CASSLVEDSYEQYF.

The chain joins TRBV5-6 to TRBJ2-2. This CDR3 is built from 15 residues. Germline V gene data show CDR1 as SGHDT and CDR2 as YYEEEE. The CDR3 loop is CASAVRTERTGELFF.

The rearrangement joins TRBV5-1 to TRBJ2-7; TCRdb's D gene call, TRBD1, goes unchecked for lack of DNA. CDR1 SGHRS and CDR2 YFSETQ come from the germline V gene. The CDR3 covers 15 residues. The CDR3 region is CASSLEYGRGYEQYF.

The chain combines TRBV6-1 with TRBJ2-6; TCRdb reports TRBD1, a call that lacks DNA to check it against. The length of the CDR3 is 15 residues. Germline assignment: CDR1 MNHNS and CDR2 SASEGT. CDR3 region: CASKTGGSGANVLTF.

The chain recombines TRBV7-3 with TRBJ1-1. The CDR3 consists of 14 residues. The germline gives CDR1 SGHTA, CDR2 FQGTGA. The CDR3 region is CASSLQGQNTEAFF.

The genes are TRBV7-2 and TRBJ2-7; the TCRdb call, TRBD1, lacks DNA for checking. The CDR3 is made up of 15 amino acids. CDR1 is SGHTA, CDR2 FQGNSA, per germline. CDR3 residues: CASSPRASDSYEQYF.

The chain employs TRBV11-2 and TRBJ2-4; as DNA is missing, the TRBD1 call by TCRdb cannot be tested. The CDR3 length is 14 residues. Germline values: CDR1 SGHAT, CDR2 FQNNGV. CDR3 loop: CASSLVEGKNIQYF.

The V gene is TRBV10-2, the J gene TRBJ2-1; TCRdb calls TRBD2, which cannot be checked without DNA. This CDR3 is built from 15 residues. Germline assignment: CDR1 WSHSY and CDR2 SAAADI. The CDR3 here is CASSESQRGGVEQFF.